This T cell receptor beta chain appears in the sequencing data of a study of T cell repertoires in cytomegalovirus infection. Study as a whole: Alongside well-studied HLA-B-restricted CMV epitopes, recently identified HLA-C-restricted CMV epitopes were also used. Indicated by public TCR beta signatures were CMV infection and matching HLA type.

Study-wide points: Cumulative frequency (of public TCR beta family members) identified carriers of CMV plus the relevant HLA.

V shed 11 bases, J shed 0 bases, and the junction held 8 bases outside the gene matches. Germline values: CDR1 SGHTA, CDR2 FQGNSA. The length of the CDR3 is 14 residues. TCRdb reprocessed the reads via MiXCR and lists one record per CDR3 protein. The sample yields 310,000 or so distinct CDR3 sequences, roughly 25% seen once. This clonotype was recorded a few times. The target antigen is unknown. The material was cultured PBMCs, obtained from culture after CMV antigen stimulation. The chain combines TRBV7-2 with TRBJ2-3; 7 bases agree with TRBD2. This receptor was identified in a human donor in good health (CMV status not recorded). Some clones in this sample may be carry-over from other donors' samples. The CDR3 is CAGGTTASTDTQYF. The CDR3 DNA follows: TGTGCCGGGGGGACTACCGCTAGCACAGATACGCAGTATTTT. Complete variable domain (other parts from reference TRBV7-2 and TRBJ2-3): GAGVSQSPSNKVTEKGKDVELRCDPISGHTALYWYRQSLGQGLEFLIYFQGNSAPDKSGLPSDRFSAERTGGSVSTLTIQRTQQEDSAVYLCAGGTTASTDTQYFGPGTRLTVL.